Listed below are T cell receptor beta chains from one sample, sequenced in a study of cytomegalovirus exposure and HLA in healthy donors. Assay: immunoSEQ multiplex PCR; the TCRdb copy retains only in-frame clones and omits some. The sample has about 82,000 clones, approximately 79% seen once. The sequenced sample consisted of PBMCs. These receptors were obtained from a human donor in good health. The CDR3 runs from the conserved cysteine through the conserved F or W. Each record gives: V gene, clone size, CDR3 length, D gene, J gene, CDR3 protein, CDR3 DNA. A D gene is named only where the DNA matches it firmly. Clone sizes are given selectively: once, few, many, or a class where the clone is expanded.

v_call: TRBV4-1; clone_size: -; cdr3_length: 13; d_call: -; j_call: TRBJ2-1; cdr3_aa: CASSQGPYNEQFF; cdr3_nt: TGCGCCAGCAGCCAAGGTCCGTACAATGAGCAGTTCTTC
v_call: TRBV2; clone_size: -; cdr3_length: 13; d_call: -; j_call: TRBJ1-2; cdr3_aa: CASSEGRDYGYTF; cdr3_nt: TGTGCCAGCAGTGAAGGGCGGGACTATGGCTACACCTTC
v_call: TRBV11-2; clone_size: -; cdr3_length: 15; d_call: TRBD1; j_call: TRBJ2-7; cdr3_aa: CASSSPGTGVYEQYF; cdr3_nt: TGTGCCAGCAGCTCCCCCGGGACAGGGGTTTACGAGCAGTACTTC
v_call: TRBV18; clone_size: -; cdr3_length: 15; d_call: TRBD1; j_call: TRBJ2-7; cdr3_aa: CASSPGQGRAQEQYF; cdr3_nt: TGTGCCAGCTCACCGGGACAGGGGAGGGCCCAGGAGCAGTACTTC
v_call: TRBV5-1; clone_size: -; cdr3_length: 15; d_call: -; j_call: TRBJ2-5; cdr3_aa: CASSPAGTRQETQYF; cdr3_nt: TGCGCCAGCAGCCCGGCCGGGACACGGCAAGAGACCCAGTACTTC
v_call: TRBV9; clone_size: -; cdr3_length: 16; d_call: TRBD2; j_call: TRBJ2-1; cdr3_aa: CASSVAVSGANNEQFF; cdr3_nt: TGTGCCAGCAGCGTAGCGGTTAGCGGGGCTAACAATGAGCAGTTCTTC
v_call: TRBV20-1; clone_size: -; cdr3_length: 11; d_call: -; j_call: TRBJ1-2; cdr3_aa: CTPRADYGYTF; cdr3_nt: TGCACTCCCAGGGCGGACTATGGCTACACCTTC
v_call: TRBV5-6; clone_size: -; cdr3_length: 15; d_call: -; j_call: TRBJ1-1; cdr3_aa: CASSLVAGLNTEAFF; cdr3_nt: TGTGCCAGCAGCTTGGTCGCAGGGCTGAACACTGAAGCTTTCTTT
v_call: TRBV7-9; clone_size: -; cdr3_length: 16; d_call: -; j_call: TRBJ1-1; cdr3_aa: CASSFPAGLMNTEAFF; cdr3_nt: TGTGCCAGCAGCTTTCCGGCAGGCCTCATGAACACTGAAGCTTTCTTT
v_call: TRBV6-5; clone_size: -; cdr3_length: 16; d_call: -; j_call: TRBJ1-1; cdr3_aa: CASSYLAGQGNTEAFF; cdr3_nt: TGTGCCAGCAGTTATCTGGCGGGCCAAGGGAACACTGAAGCTTTCTTT
v_call: TRBV12-2; clone_size: few; cdr3_length: 16; d_call: -; j_call: TRBJ1-3; cdr3_aa: CASRLAEEPSGNTIYF; cdr3_nt: TGTGCAAGTCGCTTAGCAGAGGAGCCCTCTGGAAACACCATATATTTT
v_call: TRBV19; clone_size: -; cdr3_length: 14; d_call: TRBD1; j_call: TRBJ1-1; cdr3_aa: CASSIPGGDGEAFF; cdr3_nt: TGTGCCAGTAGTATCCCAGGGGGCGACGGCGAAGCTTTCTTT
v_call: TRBV29-1; clone_size: -; cdr3_length: 13; d_call: -; j_call: TRBJ1-5; cdr3_aa: CSVRDTVNQPQNF; cdr3_nt: TGCAGCGTTAGGGACACAGTAAATCAGCCCCAGAATTTT
v_call: TRBV11-3; clone_size: -; cdr3_length: 14; d_call: TRBD2; j_call: TRBJ2-2; cdr3_aa: CASSARGGTGELFF; cdr3_nt: TGTGCCAGCAGCGCTCGGGGGGGGACCGGGGAGCTGTTTTTT
v_call: TRBV2; clone_size: -; cdr3_length: 15; d_call: -; j_call: TRBJ2-2; cdr3_aa: CAGYVIGGKGGELFF; cdr3_nt: TGTGCCGGATATGTGATCGGCGGGAAGGGCGGGGAGCTGTTTTTT
v_call: TRBV4-1; clone_size: -; cdr3_length: 15; d_call: TRBD1; j_call: TRBJ1-2; cdr3_aa: CASSQGGQGSYGYTF; cdr3_nt: TGCGCCAGCAGCCAAGGAGGACAGGGTAGCTATGGCTACACCTTC
v_call: TRBV30; clone_size: -; cdr3_length: 13; d_call: -; j_call: TRBJ1-2; cdr3_aa: CAWNHRVRAGYTF; cdr3_nt: TGTGCCTGGAACCACAGGGTTCGTGCTGGCTACACCTTC
v_call: TRBV4-3; clone_size: -; cdr3_length: 13; d_call: -; j_call: TRBJ1-5; cdr3_aa: CASSGGIGQPQHF; cdr3_nt: TGCGCCAGCAGCGGGGGGATTGGCCAGCCCCAGCATTTT
v_call: TRBV7-6; clone_size: -; cdr3_length: 15; d_call: -; j_call: TRBJ2-1; cdr3_aa: CASSLGGDAAGEQFF; cdr3_nt: TGTGCCAGCAGCTTAGGAGGAGATGCCGCCGGTGAGCAGTTCTTC
v_call: TRBV6-1; clone_size: once; cdr3_length: 17; d_call: TRBD2; j_call: TRBJ2-3; cdr3_aa: CASSERLAGGVEDTQYF; cdr3_nt: TGTGCCAGCAGTGAGAGGCTAGCGGGGGGGGTGGAAGATACGCAGTATTTT
v_call: TRBV13; clone_size: few; cdr3_length: 15; d_call: -; j_call: TRBJ2-7; cdr3_aa: CASSRGGQVNNEQYF; cdr3_nt: TGTGCCAGCAGCCGCGGGGGACAGGTTAATAACGAGCAGTACTTC
v_call: TRBV19; clone_size: -; cdr3_length: 13; d_call: -; j_call: TRBJ1-6; cdr3_aa: CASRERAYSPLHF; cdr3_nt: TGTGCCAGTAGGGAGAGGGCGTATTCACCCCTCCACTTT
v_call: TRBV4-1; clone_size: few; cdr3_length: 13; d_call: -; j_call: TRBJ1-5; cdr3_aa: CASSGHRNQPQHF; cdr3_nt: TGCGCCAGCAGCGGTCACCGGAATCAGCCCCAGCATTTT
v_call: TRBV12-5; clone_size: -; cdr3_length: 14; d_call: -; j_call: TRBJ2-1; cdr3_aa: CASGPRGGLNEQFF; cdr3_nt: TGTGCTAGTGGCCCGCGCGGGGGCCTGAATGAGCAGTTCTTC
v_call: TRBV19; clone_size: few; cdr3_length: 15; d_call: TRBD1; j_call: TRBJ1-5; cdr3_aa: CASSLGQGRRQPQHF; cdr3_nt: TGTGCCAGTAGTCTTGGACAGGGGAGGAGGCAGCCCCAGCATTTT
v_call: TRBV4-1; clone_size: -; cdr3_length: 15; d_call: TRBD1; j_call: TRBJ2-7; cdr3_aa: CASSQDWDRVYEQYF; cdr3_nt: TGCGCCAGCAGCCAAGACTGGGACAGGGTGTACGAGCAGTACTTC
v_call: TRBV19; clone_size: -; cdr3_length: 17; d_call: -; j_call: TRBJ1-3; cdr3_aa: CASSPHPPSSGGNTIYF; cdr3_nt: TGTGCCAGTAGTCCCCATCCCCCCAGCTCGGGAGGAAACACCATATATTTT
v_call: TRBV5-1; clone_size: once; cdr3_length: 12; d_call: -; j_call: TRBJ1-2; cdr3_aa: CASSPTGNGYTF; cdr3_nt: TGCGCCAGCAGCCCGACAGGAAATGGCTACACCTTC
v_call: TRBV9; clone_size: -; cdr3_length: 17; d_call: TRBD2; j_call: TRBJ2-3; cdr3_aa: CASSSQTSGGVTDTQYF; cdr3_nt: TGTGCCAGCAGCTCCCAGACTAGCGGGGGAGTCACAGATACGCAGTATTTT
v_call: TRBV30; clone_size: -; cdr3_length: 13; d_call: -; j_call: TRBJ1-5; cdr3_aa: CAWTVDLGQPQNF; cdr3_nt: TGTGCCTGGACCGTGGACTTGGGTCAGCCCCAGAATTTT
v_call: TRBV6-5; clone_size: -; cdr3_length: 13; d_call: -; j_call: TRBJ2-1; cdr3_aa: CASRRDIRDEQFF; cdr3_nt: TGTGCCAGCAGGCGGGATATCAGGGATGAGCAGTTCTTC
v_call: TRBV29-1; clone_size: once; cdr3_length: 15; d_call: TRBD1; j_call: TRBJ2-7; cdr3_aa: CSAGRHRTGAYEQYF; cdr3_nt: TGCAGCGCCGGGAGGCATAGGACAGGGGCGTACGAGCAGTACTTC
v_call: TRBV28; clone_size: -; cdr3_length: 14; d_call: -; j_call: TRBJ1-1; cdr3_aa: CASSLGGQGTEAFF; cdr3_nt: TGTGCCAGCAGTTTAGGGGGACAAGGGACTGAAGCTTTCTTT
v_call: TRBV28; clone_size: once; cdr3_length: 16; d_call: TRBD1; j_call: TRBJ1-2; cdr3_aa: CASSWDREPLIYGYTF; cdr3_nt: TGTGCCAGCAGTTGGGACAGGGAGCCCTTGATCTATGGCTACACCTTC
v_call: TRBV7-9; clone_size: once; cdr3_length: 13; d_call: TRBD1; j_call: TRBJ1-1; cdr3_aa: CASSPGEGAEAFF; cdr3_nt: TGTGCCAGCAGCCCAGGTGAGGGGGCGGAAGCTTTCTTT
v_call: TRBV7-2; clone_size: -; cdr3_length: 13; d_call: -; j_call: TRBJ1-2; cdr3_aa: CASSLRGVEGYTF; cdr3_nt: TGTGCCAGCAGCTTACGGGGGGTGGAGGGCTACACCTTC
v_call: TRBV9; clone_size: once; cdr3_length: 12; d_call: -; j_call: TRBJ2-3; cdr3_aa: CASSGLVDTQYF; cdr3_nt: TGTGCCAGCAGCGGTCTCGTTGATACGCAGTATTTT
v_call: TRBV5-6; clone_size: once; cdr3_length: 15; d_call: TRBD1; j_call: TRBJ1-6; cdr3_aa: CASSSRPGGYSPLHF; cdr3_nt: TGTGCCAGCAGCTCGCGGCCAGGGGGTTATTCACCCCTCCACTTT
v_call: TRBV27; clone_size: few; cdr3_length: 12; d_call: -; j_call: TRBJ2-2; cdr3_aa: CASSPRAGELFF; cdr3_nt: TGTGCCAGCAGTCCCCGGGCCGGGGAGCTGTTTTTT
v_call: TRBV5-8; clone_size: -; cdr3_length: 13; d_call: -; j_call: TRBJ1-1; cdr3_aa: CASSLVPDSEAFF; cdr3_nt: TGTGCCAGCAGCTTGGTGCCTGACAGTGAAGCTTTCTTT